This T cell receptor beta chain appears in the sequencing data of a study of T and B cells in COVID-19 patients. Study-wide context: The recovered patients had mostly mild to moderate COVID-19 with outpatient management. Findings and caveats of the study: Active COVID-19 showed highly clonal TRB repertoires; recovery showed diversity and richness above healthy donors. Exclusive to the recovered cohort were some 2,500 TCR clusters, some 30 of them with low generation probability.

TRB was amplified from about 260-540 ng of blood genomic DNA. BIOMED2 TRB-A/B primer pools were used in multiplex TRB PCR. TCRdb processed the multiplex PCR reads anew with MiXCR; each CDR3 protein has one entry. The sample has 6,000 or so distinct CDR3 sequences; 20% to 30% are singletons. V lost 8 bases, J lost 7 bases, and 14 bases stayed unmatched. The CDR3 has 16 residues. The germline gives CDR1 SEHNR, CDR2 FQNEAQ (reference sequence). Notes on this clonotype: Its antigen is undetermined. A much larger clone is a single base away; this may be a read error.

The clonotype comes from a human donor with active COVID-19. The chain recombines TRBV7-9 with TRBJ2-2, with 9 bases that match TRBD2. Input material: blood. In DNA, the CDR3 is TGTGCCAGCGGCGAGGGACTAGCAGGAAGGGTCGGGGAGCTGTTTTTT. Its translation is CASGEGLAGRVGELFF.